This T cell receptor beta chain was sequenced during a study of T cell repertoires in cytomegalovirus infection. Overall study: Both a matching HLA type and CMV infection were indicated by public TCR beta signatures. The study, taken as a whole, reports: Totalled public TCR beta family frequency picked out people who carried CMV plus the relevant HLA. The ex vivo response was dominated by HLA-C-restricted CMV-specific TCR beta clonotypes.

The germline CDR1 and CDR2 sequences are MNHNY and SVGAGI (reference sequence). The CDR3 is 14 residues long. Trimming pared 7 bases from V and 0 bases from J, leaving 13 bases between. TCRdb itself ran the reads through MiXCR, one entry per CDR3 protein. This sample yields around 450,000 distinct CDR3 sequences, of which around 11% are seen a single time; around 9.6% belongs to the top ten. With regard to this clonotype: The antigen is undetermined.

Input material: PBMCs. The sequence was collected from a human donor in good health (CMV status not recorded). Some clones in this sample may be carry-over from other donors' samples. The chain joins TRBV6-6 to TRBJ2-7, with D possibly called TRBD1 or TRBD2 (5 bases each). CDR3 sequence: CASMPTRGSYEQYF. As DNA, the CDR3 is TGTGCCAGCATGCCCACGAGGGGCTCCTACGAGCAGTACTTC.